This is a list of T cell receptor beta chains from one sample in a study of T cell repertoires in cytomegalovirus infection. TCRdb used MiXCR to reprocess the reads, holding one entry per CDR3 protein. The sample lists hundreds of thousands of distinct CDR3 sequences, around a third occurring once. These receptors have no known antigen. The sample consisted of cultured PBMCs, taken from culture after CMV antigen stimulation. Receptors originate from a human donor in good health (CMV status not recorded). Some clones in this sample may be carry-over from other donors' samples. Each CDR3 is given with its conserved first and last residue. A D gene is named only where the DNA matches it firmly. Rows may omit the clone size; those that give it use once, few, many or a size class.

v_call: TRBV7-2; j_call: TRBJ1-1; d_call: .; clone_size: few; cdr3_nt: TGTGCCAGCAGCTTAGCGGGTCGGAGTGTCACTGAAGCTTTCTTT; cdr3_aa: CASSLAGRSVTEAFF
v_call: TRBV6-2/TRBV6-3; j_call: TRBJ1-4; d_call: .; clone_size: once; cdr3_nt: TGTGCCAGCAGTTCGGACCCCTTAAAGGATGAAAAACTGTTTTTT; cdr3_aa: CASSSDPLKDEKLFF
v_call: TRBV7-8; j_call: TRBJ2-1; d_call: .; clone_size: .; cdr3_nt: TGTGCCAGCAGCTTAGATCTTGGGGGCGAGCAGTTCTTC; cdr3_aa: CASSLDLGGEQFF
v_call: TRBV6-2/TRBV6-3; j_call: TRBJ1-5; d_call: .; clone_size: few; cdr3_nt: TGTGCCATATCGACGGAGAATGATCAGCCCCAGCATTTT; cdr3_aa: CAISTENDQPQHF
v_call: TRBV6-1; j_call: TRBJ2-3; d_call: .; clone_size: .; cdr3_nt: TGTGCCAGCAGGAACGGGGCAGGAGGAGCAGATACGCAGTATTTT; cdr3_aa: CASRNGAGGADTQYF
v_call: TRBV6-2/TRBV6-3; j_call: TRBJ2-1; d_call: .; clone_size: few; cdr3_nt: TGTGCCAGCAGTTACCCGCGCCTGGGAAGGGCCCATGAGCAGTTCTTC; cdr3_aa: CASSYPRLGRAHEQFF
v_call: TRBV19; j_call: TRBJ2-5; d_call: .; clone_size: .; cdr3_nt: TGTGCCAGTAGTTCCCTAGCAGGGGTCGAAGAGACCCAGTACTTC; cdr3_aa: CASSSLAGVEETQYF
v_call: TRBV10-3; j_call: TRBJ1-1; d_call: TRBD1; clone_size: .; cdr3_nt: TGTGCCATCAGAGAAACAGGGGGGGGTACTGAAGCTTTCTTT; cdr3_aa: CAIRETGGGTEAFF
v_call: TRBV7-8; j_call: TRBJ2-5; d_call: TRBD2; clone_size: .; cdr3_nt: TGTGCCAGCAGCGACGGACTAGCGAAGACCCAGTACTTC; cdr3_aa: CASSDGLAKTQYF
v_call: TRBV6-1; j_call: TRBJ1-6; d_call: .; clone_size: many; cdr3_nt: TGTGCCAGCAGTGACGCAGGGCGTCGTTCACCCCTCCACTTT; cdr3_aa: CASSDAGRRSPLHF
v_call: TRBV4-2; j_call: TRBJ2-3; d_call: TRBD2; clone_size: .; cdr3_nt: TGTGCCAGCAGCCAAGACGGAAGCGGGGGGGCCCTATATACGCAGTATTTT; cdr3_aa: CASSQDGSGGALYTQYF
v_call: TRBV7-6; j_call: TRBJ2-2; d_call: TRBD2; clone_size: .; cdr3_nt: TGTGCCAGCAGCCCCGCGGGGGGCACCGGGGAGCTGTTTTTT; cdr3_aa: CASSPAGGTGELFF
v_call: TRBV19; j_call: TRBJ1-5; d_call: .; clone_size: few; cdr3_nt: TGTGCCAGTAGTACGCTAGGAGCTATTGGCAATCAGCCCCAGCATTTT; cdr3_aa: CASSTLGAIGNQPQHF
v_call: TRBV28; j_call: TRBJ1-2; d_call: TRBD1; clone_size: few; cdr3_nt: TGTGCCAGTCGACCGGGACAGGGTAGGGATGGCTACACCTTC; cdr3_aa: CASRPGQGRDGYTF
v_call: TRBV4-3; j_call: TRBJ2-5; d_call: .; clone_size: .; cdr3_nt: TGCGCCAGCAGCCAAGACACGGACCGAGGGGAGACCCAGTACTTC; cdr3_aa: CASSQDTDRGETQYF
v_call: TRBV27; j_call: TRBJ1-3; d_call: .; clone_size: few; cdr3_nt: TGTGCCAGCAGTCCCGGACGCTACTCTGGAAACACCATATATTTT; cdr3_aa: CASSPGRYSGNTIYF
v_call: TRBV19; j_call: TRBJ2-3; d_call: TRBD1; clone_size: once; cdr3_nt: TGTGCCAGTAAGGGGACAGGGACGACTACGCAGTATTTT; cdr3_aa: CASKGTGTTTQYF
v_call: TRBV7-2; j_call: TRBJ1-2; d_call: .; clone_size: many; cdr3_nt: TGTGCCAGCAGCCCCGACTATGGCTACACCTTC; cdr3_aa: CASSPDYGYTF
v_call: TRBV12-3/TRBV12-4; j_call: TRBJ2-6; d_call: .; clone_size: .; cdr3_nt: TGTGCCAGCAGTACCCCCAGACCGGGAACTGGGGCCAACGTCCTGACTTTC; cdr3_aa: CASSTPRPGTGANVLTF
v_call: TRBV20-1; j_call: TRBJ1-5; d_call: .; clone_size: .; cdr3_nt: TGCAGTGCTCAGAAAATCTTGCGCGATCAGCCCCAGCATTTT; cdr3_aa: CSAQKILRDQPQHF
v_call: TRBV7-2; j_call: TRBJ1-2; d_call: .; clone_size: many; cdr3_nt: TGTGCCAGCAGCAAACAGGGAAACTATGGCTACACCTTC; cdr3_aa: CASSKQGNYGYTF
v_call: TRBV4-3; j_call: TRBJ2-2; d_call: .; clone_size: few; cdr3_nt: TGCGCCAGCAGCCAAGATCGGCCCCCCGGGGAGCTGTTTTTT; cdr3_aa: CASSQDRPPGELFF
v_call: TRBV12-3/TRBV12-4; j_call: TRBJ2-5; d_call: .; clone_size: few; cdr3_nt: TGTGCCAGCAGCCCCACCGCTCCTAGCGTCCAAGAGACCCAGTACTTC; cdr3_aa: CASSPTAPSVQETQYF
v_call: TRBV11-2; j_call: TRBJ2-3; d_call: .; clone_size: .; cdr3_nt: TGTGCCAGCAGCCTTAGACTAGGAGATACGCAGTATTTT; cdr3_aa: CASSLRLGDTQYF
v_call: TRBV7-2; j_call: TRBJ2-2; d_call: TRBD2; clone_size: many; cdr3_nt: TGTGCCAGCAGCATGACTAGCGGGAGTAGGGCCGGGGAGCTGTTTTTT; cdr3_aa: CASSMTSGSRAGELFF
v_call: TRBV20-1; j_call: TRBJ2-7; d_call: .; clone_size: .; cdr3_nt: TGCAGTGCTCCACGACCCTACGAGCAGTACTTC; cdr3_aa: CSAPRPYEQYF
v_call: TRBV12-3/TRBV12-4; j_call: TRBJ1-1; d_call: .; clone_size: few; cdr3_nt: TGTGCCAGCAGTCCCCTTCGGGCGGGCGGGAGCACTGAAGCTTTCTTT; cdr3_aa: CASSPLRAGGSTEAFF
v_call: TRBV7-2; j_call: TRBJ2-5; d_call: .; clone_size: .; cdr3_nt: TGTGCCAGCAGCTGGGTCGGAGGAGAGACCCAGTACTTC; cdr3_aa: CASSWVGGETQYF
v_call: TRBV7-2; j_call: TRBJ2-7; d_call: TRBD2; clone_size: .; cdr3_nt: TGTGCCAGCAGCTTAGAAGGACTAGCGGGAGGGCCCCACTTC; cdr3_aa: CASSLEGLAGGPHF
v_call: TRBV7-2; j_call: TRBJ2-5; d_call: .; clone_size: many; cdr3_nt: TGTGCCAGCAGCCAACAGGGACGGGAGACCCAGTACTTC; cdr3_aa: CASSQQGRETQYF
v_call: TRBV4-1; j_call: TRBJ2-7; d_call: TRBD2; clone_size: .; cdr3_nt: TGCGCCAGCAGCACGAGCGGGGACGAGCAGTACTTC; cdr3_aa: CASSTSGDEQYF
v_call: TRBV18; j_call: TRBJ2-7; d_call: TRBD1; clone_size: .; cdr3_nt: TGTGCCAGCTCACCCCCGGGACAGCTTTACTACGAGCAGTACTTC; cdr3_aa: CASSPPGQLYYEQYF
v_call: TRBV12-3/TRBV12-4; j_call: TRBJ2-7; d_call: .; clone_size: .; cdr3_nt: TGTGCCAGCACCCCCAGGGCGGGAATTAACTACGAGCAGTACTTC; cdr3_aa: CASTPRAGINYEQYF
v_call: TRBV6-1; j_call: TRBJ2-3; d_call: TRBD2; clone_size: few; cdr3_nt: TGTGCCAGCAGTCCGGGACTAGCGGGAGCTGGAGATACGCAGTATTTT; cdr3_aa: CASSPGLAGAGDTQYF
v_call: TRBV12-3/TRBV12-4; j_call: TRBJ2-7; d_call: TRBD1; clone_size: .; cdr3_nt: TGTGCCAGCAGTTCTCAGGACAGGGGAACCTACGAGCAGTACTTC; cdr3_aa: CASSSQDRGTYEQYF
v_call: TRBV7-6; j_call: TRBJ2-7; d_call: TRBD2; clone_size: many; cdr3_nt: TGTGCCAGCAGCCCGGGGACTAGCGGGGGCGAGCAGTACTTC; cdr3_aa: CASSPGTSGGEQYF
v_call: TRBV6-2/TRBV6-3; j_call: TRBJ2-1; d_call: .; clone_size: many; cdr3_nt: TGTGCCAGCATGTGGTCGGGGACGTACAATGAGCAGTTCTTC; cdr3_aa: CASMWSGTYNEQFF
v_call: TRBV7-2; j_call: TRBJ1-2; d_call: TRBD1; clone_size: many; cdr3_nt: TGTGCCAGCAGCCGAGGGGGCGGCTACACCTTC; cdr3_aa: CASSRGGGYTF
v_call: TRBV12-3/TRBV12-4; j_call: TRBJ1-4; d_call: .; clone_size: .; cdr3_nt: TGTGCCAGCAGCCGTGCTTTTGGAGAAAAACTGTTTTTT; cdr3_aa: CASSRAFGEKLFF
v_call: TRBV4-1; j_call: TRBJ2-1; d_call: TRBD2; clone_size: .; cdr3_nt: TGCGCCAGCAGCCATCCTCCGGGGGGTTCCCAAGGCGAGCAGTTCTTC; cdr3_aa: CASSHPPGGSQGEQFF
v_call: TRBV6-1; j_call: TRBJ1-6; d_call: .; clone_size: few; cdr3_nt: TGTGCCGCAGCAGGGCTGCTGGGATCACCCCTCCACTTT; cdr3_aa: CAAAGLLGSPLHF
v_call: TRBV25-1; j_call: TRBJ2-7; d_call: TRBD1; clone_size: .; cdr3_nt: TGTGCCAGCACCGGACAGGGGATCAACGAGCAGTACTTC; cdr3_aa: CASTGQGINEQYF
v_call: TRBV29-1; j_call: TRBJ2-7; d_call: .; clone_size: .; cdr3_nt: TGCAGCGTTGACGGGCCCACCCACGGGCAGTACTTC; cdr3_aa: CSVDGPTHGQYF
v_call: TRBV10-3; j_call: TRBJ2-7; d_call: TRBD2; clone_size: few; cdr3_nt: TGTGCCATCAGTCTAGCGGGACCCTACGAGCAGTACTTC; cdr3_aa: CAISLAGPYEQYF
v_call: TRBV6-2/TRBV6-3; j_call: TRBJ2-2; d_call: .; clone_size: few; cdr3_nt: TGTGCCAGCAGTTACTCATGGTCGAACACCGGGGAGCTGTTTTTT; cdr3_aa: CASSYSWSNTGELFF
v_call: TRBV5-1; j_call: TRBJ1-1; d_call: .; clone_size: few; cdr3_nt: TGCGCCAGCAGCTTGGCGCTAGTGGGCACTGAAGCTTTCTTT; cdr3_aa: CASSLALVGTEAFF
v_call: TRBV20-1; j_call: TRBJ2-3; d_call: .; clone_size: .; cdr3_nt: TGCAGTGCTAAGGGACTTCGCACAGATACGCAGTATTTT; cdr3_aa: CSAKGLRTDTQYF
v_call: TRBV7-4; j_call: TRBJ2-5; d_call: .; clone_size: .; cdr3_nt: TGTGCCAGCAGCTTAGAGGGGACCGGAGAGACCCAGTACTTC; cdr3_aa: CASSLEGTGETQYF
v_call: TRBV27; j_call: TRBJ1-1; d_call: .; clone_size: .; cdr3_nt: TGTGCCAGCAGTTTATGGGCCGCGACTGAAGCTTTCTTT; cdr3_aa: CASSLWAATEAFF
v_call: TRBV15; j_call: TRBJ1-5; d_call: TRBD1; clone_size: .; cdr3_nt: TGTGCCACCAGCCTAGACAGGGGTAGCAATCAGCCCCAGCATTTT; cdr3_aa: CATSLDRGSNQPQHF
v_call: TRBV12-3/TRBV12-4; j_call: TRBJ2-2; d_call: TRBD2; clone_size: few; cdr3_nt: TGTGCCAGCAGATATGGTGGACTAGCGGGAGACAGGGGGGAGCTGTTTTTT; cdr3_aa: CASRYGGLAGDRGELFF
v_call: TRBV19; j_call: TRBJ1-5; d_call: TRBD1; clone_size: few; cdr3_nt: TGTGCCAGTAGTCCACAGGGACAGTATCAGCCCCAGCATTTT; cdr3_aa: CASSPQGQYQPQHF